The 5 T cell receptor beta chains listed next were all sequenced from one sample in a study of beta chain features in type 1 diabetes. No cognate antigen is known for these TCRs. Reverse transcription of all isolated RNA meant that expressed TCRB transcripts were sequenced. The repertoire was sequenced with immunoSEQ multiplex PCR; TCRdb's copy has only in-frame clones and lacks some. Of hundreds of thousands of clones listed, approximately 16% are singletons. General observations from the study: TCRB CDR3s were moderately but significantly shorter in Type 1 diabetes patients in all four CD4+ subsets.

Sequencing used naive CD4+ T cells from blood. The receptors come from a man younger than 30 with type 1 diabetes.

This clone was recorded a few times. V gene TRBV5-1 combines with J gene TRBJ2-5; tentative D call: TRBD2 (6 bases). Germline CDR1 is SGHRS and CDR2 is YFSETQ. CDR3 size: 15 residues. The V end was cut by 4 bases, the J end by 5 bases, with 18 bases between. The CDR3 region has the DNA TGCGCCAGCAGCGACCGGGCGGGGACTGGGGAGACCCAGTACTTC. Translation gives CASSDRAGTGETQYF. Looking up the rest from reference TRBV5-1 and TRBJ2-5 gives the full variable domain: KAGVTQTPRYLIKTRGQQVTLSCSPISGHRSVSWYQQTPGQGLQFLFEYFSETQRNKGNFPGRFSGRQFSNSRSEMNVSTLELGDSALYLCASSDRAGTGETQYFGPGTRLLVL.

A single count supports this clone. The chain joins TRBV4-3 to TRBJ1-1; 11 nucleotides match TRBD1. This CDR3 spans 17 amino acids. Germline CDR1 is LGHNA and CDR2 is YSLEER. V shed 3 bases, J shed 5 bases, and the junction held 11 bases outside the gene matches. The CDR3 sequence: CASSHPLPGQGGTEAFF. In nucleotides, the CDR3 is TGCGCCAGCAGCCACCCACTTCCGGGACAGGGGGGGACTGAAGCTTTCTTT.

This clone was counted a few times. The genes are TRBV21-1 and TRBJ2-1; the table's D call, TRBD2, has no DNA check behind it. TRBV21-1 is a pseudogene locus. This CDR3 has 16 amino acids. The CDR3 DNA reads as TGTGCCAGCAGGAAGAGGAGCGTGGCTCACTACAATGAGCAGTTCTTC. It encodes CASRKRSVAHYNEQFF.

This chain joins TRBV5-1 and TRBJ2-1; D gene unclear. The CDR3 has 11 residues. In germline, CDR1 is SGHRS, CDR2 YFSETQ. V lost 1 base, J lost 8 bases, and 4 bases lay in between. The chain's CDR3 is CASSLLDEQFF. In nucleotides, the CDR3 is TGCGCCAGCAGCTTGCTTGATGAGCAGTTCTTC.

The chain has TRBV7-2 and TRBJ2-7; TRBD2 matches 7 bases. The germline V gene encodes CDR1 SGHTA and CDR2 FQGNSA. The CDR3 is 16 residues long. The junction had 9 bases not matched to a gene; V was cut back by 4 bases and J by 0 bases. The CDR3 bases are TGTGCCAGCAGCTATGGAAGGGGCGGGAGCTCCTACGAGCAGTACTTC. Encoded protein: CASSYGRGGSSYEQYF.